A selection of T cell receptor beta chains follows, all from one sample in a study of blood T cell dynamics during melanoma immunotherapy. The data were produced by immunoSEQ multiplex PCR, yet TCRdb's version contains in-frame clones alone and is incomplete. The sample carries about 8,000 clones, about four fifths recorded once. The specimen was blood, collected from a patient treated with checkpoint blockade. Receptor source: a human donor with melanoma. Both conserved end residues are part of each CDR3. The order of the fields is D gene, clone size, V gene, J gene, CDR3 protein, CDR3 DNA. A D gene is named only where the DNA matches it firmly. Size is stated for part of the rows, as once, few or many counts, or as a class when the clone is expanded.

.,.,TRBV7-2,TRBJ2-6,CASSLSGGAGANVLTF,TGTGCCAGCAGCCTTAGTGGCGGTGCTGGGGCCAACGTCCTGACTTTC
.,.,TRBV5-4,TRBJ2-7,CASSFGGAYEQYF,TGTGCCAGCAGCTTTGGGGGGGCTTACGAGCAGTACTTC
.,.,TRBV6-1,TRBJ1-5,CASSERVRQPQHF,TGTGCCAGCAGTGAGAGGGTCCGCCAGCCCCAGCATTTT
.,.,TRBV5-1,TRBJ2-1,CASSLAPQPDEQFF,TGCGCCAGCAGCTTGGCCCCCCAACCCGATGAGCAGTTCTTC
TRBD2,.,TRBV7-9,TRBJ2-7,CASSHGGGVEQYF,TGTGCCAGCAGCCACGGCGGGGGGGTCGAGCAGTACTTC
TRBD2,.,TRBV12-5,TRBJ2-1,CASGSPGLAGDTPNEQFF,TGTGCTAGTGGTTCCCCGGGACTAGCGGGGGATACGCCCAATGAGCAGTTCTTC
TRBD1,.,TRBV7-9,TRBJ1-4,CASSLRDRNEKLFF,TGTGCCAGCAGCCTCCGGGACAGGAATGAAAAACTGTTTTTT
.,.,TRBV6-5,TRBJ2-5,CASSEGPTLAQYF,TGTGCCAGCAGCGAAGGACCTACCTTGGCCCAGTACTTC
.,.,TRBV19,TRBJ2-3,CASSIDGLGPDTQYF,TGTGCCAGTAGTATAGATGGTTTGGGCCCAGATACGCAGTATTTT
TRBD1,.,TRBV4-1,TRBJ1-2,CASSQGGQGIDYGYTF,TGCGCCAGCAGCCAAGGCGGACAGGGGATTGACTATGGCTACACCTTC
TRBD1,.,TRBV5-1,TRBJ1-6,CASSQRQGDSPLHF,TGCGCCAGCAGCCAAAGACAGGGGGATTCACCCCTCCACTTT
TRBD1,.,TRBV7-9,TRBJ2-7,CASSSSRPGQGSYEQYF,TGTGCCAGCAGCTCCTCCAGACCGGGACAGGGCTCCTACGAGCAGTACTTC
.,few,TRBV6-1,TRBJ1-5,CARRPQHF,TGTGCCCGCCGGCCCCAGCATTTT
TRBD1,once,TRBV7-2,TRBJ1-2,CASSLAGTGSTGSTF,TGTGCCAGCAGCTTAGCCGGGACAGGGAGTACGGGAAGCACCTTC
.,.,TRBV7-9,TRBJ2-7,CASSLAGGYEQYF,TGTGCCAGCAGCTTAGCTGGGGGGTACGAGCAGTACTTC
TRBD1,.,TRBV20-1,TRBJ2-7,CSAGQGGEQYF,TGCAGTGCGGGACAGGGCGGCGAGCAGTACTTC
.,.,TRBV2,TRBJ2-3,CASSGTLAPDTQYF,TGTGCCAGCAGTGGGACCTTAGCCCCAGATACGCAGTATTTT
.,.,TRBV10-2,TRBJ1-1,CASSEGALTEAFF,TGCGCCAGCAGTGAAGGGGCGTTAACTGAAGCTTTCTTT
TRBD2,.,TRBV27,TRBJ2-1,CASTMRVSAGGLYNEQFF,TGTGCCAGCACCATGAGGGTATCGGCGGGGGGGCTTTACAATGAGCAGTTCTTC
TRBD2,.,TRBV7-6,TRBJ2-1,CASSLAAGGWEQFF,TGTGCCAGCAGCTTAGCAGCGGGGGGGTGGGAGCAGTTCTTC
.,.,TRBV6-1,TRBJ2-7,CASMKRRTSYEQYF,TGTGCCAGCATGAAACGACGTACTTCCTACGAGCAGTACTTC
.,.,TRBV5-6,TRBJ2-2,CASSNDRPANTGELFF,TGTGCCAGCAGCAACGACAGGCCCGCGAACACCGGGGAGCTGTTTTTT
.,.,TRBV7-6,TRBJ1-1,CASSLAAQANDRNTEAFF,TGTGCCAGCAGCTTAGCGGCCCAAGCAAACGATCGAAACACTGAAGCTTTCTTT
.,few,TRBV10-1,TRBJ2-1,CASSGGNAPYNEQFF,TGCGCCAGCAGTGGAGGTAATGCTCCCTACAATGAGCAGTTCTTC
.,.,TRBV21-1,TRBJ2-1,CASPRGLARNEQFF,TGTGCCAGCCCGAGGGGACTAGCGAGGAATGAGCAGTTCTTC
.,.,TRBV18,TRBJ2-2,CASSPLSSGGELFF,TGTGCCAGCTCACCACTCTCATCGGGCGGGGAGCTGTTTTTT
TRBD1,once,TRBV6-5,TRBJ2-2,CASTKGTGYTGELFF,TGTGCCAGCACCAAAGGGACAGGTTACACCGGGGAGCTGTTTTTT
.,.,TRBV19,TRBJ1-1,CASSSTGGTEAFF,TGTGCCAGTAGTTCAACGGGGGGGACTGAAGCTTTCTTT
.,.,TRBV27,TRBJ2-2,CASSRLKDGPNTGELFF,TGTGCCAGCAGTCGCCTTAAGGACGGTCCGAACACCGGGGAGCTGTTTTTT
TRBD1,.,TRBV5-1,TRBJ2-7,CASSRSPDRGFPYEQYF,TGCGCCAGCAGCCGGTCCCCAGACAGGGGTTTCCCCTACGAGCAGTACTTC
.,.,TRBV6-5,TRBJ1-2,CASSRQSRLTGYTF,TGTGCCAGCAGTCGACAGTCTCGATTGACGGGCTACACCTTC
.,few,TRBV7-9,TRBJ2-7,CASSLVVNFYEQYF,TGTGCCAGCAGCTTAGTGGTAAACTTCTACGAGCAGTACTTC
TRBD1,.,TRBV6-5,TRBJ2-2,CASRYRQGATGELFF,TGTGCCAGCAGGTATAGACAGGGGGCCACCGGGGAGCTGTTTTTT
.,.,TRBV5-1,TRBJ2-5,CASSFRDTPGETQYF,TGCGCCAGCAGCTTCCGGGACACTCCAGGGGAGACCCAGTACTTC
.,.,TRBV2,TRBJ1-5,CASSGGRNQPQHF,TGTGCCAGCAGTGGCGGCAGAAATCAGCCCCAGCATTTT
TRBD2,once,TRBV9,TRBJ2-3,CASSVDGRAGISGTQYF,TGTGCCAGCAGCGTAGATGGTCGAGCGGGGATTTCGGGAACGCAGTATTTT
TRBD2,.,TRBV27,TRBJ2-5,CASSQTSGAVEETQYF,TGTGCCAGCAGTCAGACTAGCGGGGCTGTTGAGGAGACCCAGTACTTC
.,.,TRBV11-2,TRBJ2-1,CASSLLSRLNEQFF,TGTGCCAGCAGCTTATTGTCGAGGTTGAATGAGCAGTTCTTC
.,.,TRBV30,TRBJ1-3,CAWSVKREGNTIYF,TGTGCCTGGAGTGTAAAAAGGGAAGGAAACACCATATATTTT
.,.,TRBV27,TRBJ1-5,CASQPQIKGQPQHF,TGTGCCAGCCAACCCCAGATTAAGGGCCAGCCCCAGCATTTT